A single sample is the source of the 11 T cell receptor beta chains below, sequenced in a study of beta chain features in type 1 diabetes. General study points: Moderate yet significant TCRB CDR3 shortening was seen in Type 1 diabetes patients in all four CD4+ subsets.

cDNA synthesis used the whole RNA isolate, giving expressed TCRB sequences. TCRdb keeps only in-frame clones here, not all; method: immunoSEQ multiplex PCR. Of about 27,000 clones listed, 55% to 60% were seen once; the top ten hold 1.4% to 1.5%. No antigen is known for these receptors. Sequenced: Tregs from blood. Receptors originate from a young woman with type 1 diabetes.

The chain couples TRBV28 to TRBJ2-3; 8 bases match TRBD1. CDR1 is MDHEN and CDR2 is SYDVKM in the germline V gene. With V trimmed by 5 bases and J by 4 bases, 8 bases remained unmatched. There are 15 residues in the CDR3. As DNA, the CDR3 is TGTGCCAGCAGTCCCCGGACAGGGTACTCAGATACGCAGTATTTT. Protein: CASSPRTGYSDTQYF.

The chain joins TRBV7-9 to TRBJ2-1; 7 bases are shared with TRBD1. The CDR3 is 13 amino acids. V trimming: 4 bases; J trimming: 5 bases; junction bases outside the gene matches: 2. The germline gives CDR1 SEHNR, CDR2 FQNEAQ (reference sequence). As DNA, the CDR3 is TGTGCCAGCAGCTCGGGACAGAACAATGAGCAGTTCTTC. Translating gives CASSSGQNNEQFF. The full variable domain, with the rest looked up from reference TRBV7-9 and TRBJ2-1, is DTGVSQNPRHKITKRGQNVTFRCDPISEHNRLYWYRQTLGQGPEFLTYFQNEAQLEKSRLLSDRFSAERPKGSFSTLEIQRTEQGDSAMYLCASSSGQNNEQFFGPGTRLTVL.

The rearrangement links TRBV28 to TRBJ2-7; 7 bases are shared with TRBD2. The CDR3 is 14 residues long. Germline V gives CDR1 MDHEN, CDR2 SYDVKM. The J segment lost 0 bases and the V segment lost 7 bases, leaving 6 bases of the junction unmatched. For the CDR3, the DNA is TGTGCCAGCACGGGGGGAGGGAGCTCCTACGAGCAGTACTTC. It is translated as CASTGGGSSYEQYF.

The V and J genes are TRBV5-6 and TRBJ2-3, with D unresolved. This CDR3 has 14 amino acids. V lost 0 bases and J 1 base, leaving 6 bases between the germline ends. The germline CDR1 and CDR2 sequences are SGHDT and YYEEEE. As DNA, the CDR3 is TGTGCCAGCAGCTTGGGAAGAGGCACAGATACGCAGTATTTT. Protein: CASSLGRGTDTQYF.

The gene calls are TRBV27 and TRBJ1-2; weak D call: TRBD1 (5 bases). This CDR3 has 12 residues. Germline assignment: CDR1 MNHEY and CDR2 SMNVEV (reference sequence). Trimming removed 8 bases at V and 4 bases at J, with 11 bases between. The CDR3 region has the DNA TGTGCCAGCCGGGGGGGGTCCTATGGCTACACCTTC. Translating gives CASRGGSYGYTF.

The J gene is TRBJ1-2, the V gene TRBV5-1, with a tentative D call TRBD1 (5 bases). The CDR3 has 14 residues. Germline assignment: CDR1 SGHRS and CDR2 YFSETQ. V was cut by 4 bases and J by 7 bases, with 17 bases left in between. The CDR3 reads CASSPQNRNSGYTF. Here the CDR3 DNA reads TGCGCCAGCAGCCCCCAAAACAGGAACAGTGGCTACACCTTC. The full variable domain, rest sourced from reference TRBV5-1 and TRBJ1-2, is KAGVTQTPRYLIKTRGQQVTLSCSPISGHRSVSWYQQTPGQGLQFLFEYFSETQRNKGNFPGRFSGRQFSNSRSEMNVSTLELGDSALYLCASSPQNRNSGYTFGSGTRLTVV.

This clone showed up just a few times. This chain uses TRBV7-2 with TRBJ2-1, with D perhaps matching TRBD1 (5 bases). Germline-derived CDR1 and CDR2 are SGHTA and FQGNSA. The CDR3 totals 17 residues. Trimming removed 2 bases at V and 3 bases at J, with 17 bases between. DNA of the CDR3: TGTGCCAGCAGCTTAACGTCCTGGGGCCCCTACTACAATGAGCAGTTCTTC. Translation gives CASSLTSWGPYYNEQFF. Looking up the rest from reference TRBV7-2 and TRBJ2-1 gives the full variable domain: GAGVSQSPSNKVTEKGKDVELRCDPISGHTALYWYRQSLGQGLEFLIYFQGNSAPDKSGLPSDRFSAERTGGSVSTLTIQRTQQEDSAVYLCASSLTSWGPYYNEQFFGPGTRLTVL.

This clone was recorded a few times. J is TRBJ2-4 and V is TRBV7-2; D is unclear. The CDR3 is made up of 15 amino acids. Per the germline V gene, CDR1 is SGHTA and CDR2 is FQGNSA. Trimming removed 4 bases from V and 0 bases from J, with 10 bases in between. CDR3 amino acids: CASSSTVVAKNIQYF. The CDR3 DNA is TGTGCCAGCAGCTCAACGGTCGTAGCCAAAAACATTCAGTACTTC.

The chain has TRBV27 and TRBJ2-3; TRBD2 agrees at 10 bases. This CDR3 has 16 amino acids. Germline V gene data show CDR1 as MNHEY and CDR2 as SMNVEV (reference sequence). Trimming cost V 2 bases and J 8 bases; bases outside gene matches: 10. The CDR3 protein is CASSLGLAGVMGTQYF. CDR3 sequence (DNA): TGTGCCAGCAGTTTAGGCCTAGCGGGAGTTATGGGTACGCAGTATTTT.

This clone was seen a few times. The chain joins TRBV29-1 to TRBJ2-5; the match to TRBD2 covers 11 bases. Germline assignment: CDR1 SQVTM and CDR2 ANQGSEA. Trimming cost V 2 bases and J 4 bases; bases outside gene matches: 6. This CDR3 has 15 residues. The CDR3 is CSVEPLAGVRETQYF. The CDR3 coding sequence is TGCAGCGTTGAACCACTAGCGGGAGTTCGAGAGACCCAGTACTTC.

The chain employs TRBV5-6 and TRBJ2-2; D gene ambiguous. V lost 4 bases and J 1 base, leaving 17 bases between the germline ends. Germline V gene data show CDR1 as SGHDT and CDR2 as YYEEEE. The CDR3 is 17 residues long. As DNA, the CDR3 is TGTGCCAGCAGCCTCAGAATCGCGGCCGTGAACACCGGGGAGCTGTTTTTT. As protein: CASSLRIAAVNTGELFF. Complete variable domain (other parts from reference TRBV5-6 and TRBJ2-2): DAGVTQSPTHLIKTRGQQVTLRCSPKSGHDTVSWYQQALGQGPQFIFQYYEEEERQRGNFPDRFSGHQFPNYSSELNVNALLLGDSALYLCASSLRIAAVNTGELFFGEGSRLTVL.